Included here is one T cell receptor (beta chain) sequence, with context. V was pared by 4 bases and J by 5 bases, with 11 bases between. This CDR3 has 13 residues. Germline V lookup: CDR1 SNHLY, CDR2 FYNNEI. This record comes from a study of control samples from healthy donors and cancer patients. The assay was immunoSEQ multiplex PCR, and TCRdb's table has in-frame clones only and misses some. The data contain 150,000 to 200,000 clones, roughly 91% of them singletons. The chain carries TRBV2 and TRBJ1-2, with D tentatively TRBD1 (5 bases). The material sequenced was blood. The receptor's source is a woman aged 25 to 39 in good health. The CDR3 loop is CASSGGALYGYTF. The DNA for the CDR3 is TGTGCCAGCAGTGGAGGGGCGCTTTATGGCTACACCTTC. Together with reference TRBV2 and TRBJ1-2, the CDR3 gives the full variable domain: EPEVTQTPSHQVTQMGQEVILRCVPISNHLYFYWYRQILGQKVEFLVSFYNNEISEKSEIFDDQFSVERPDGSNFTLKIRSTKLEDSAMYFCASSGGALYGYTFGSGTRLTVV.